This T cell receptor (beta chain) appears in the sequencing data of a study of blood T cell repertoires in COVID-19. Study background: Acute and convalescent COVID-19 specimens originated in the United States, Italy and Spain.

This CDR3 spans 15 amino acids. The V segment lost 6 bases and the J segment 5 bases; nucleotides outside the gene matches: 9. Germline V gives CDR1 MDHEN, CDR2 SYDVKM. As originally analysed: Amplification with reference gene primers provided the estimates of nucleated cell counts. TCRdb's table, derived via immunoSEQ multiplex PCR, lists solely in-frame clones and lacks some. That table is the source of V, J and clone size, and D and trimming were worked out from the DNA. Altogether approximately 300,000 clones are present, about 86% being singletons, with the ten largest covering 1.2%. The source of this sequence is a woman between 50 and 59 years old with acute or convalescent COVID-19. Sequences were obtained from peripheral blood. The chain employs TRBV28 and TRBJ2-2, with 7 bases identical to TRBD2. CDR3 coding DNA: TGTGCCAGCAGCCCCGGGACTATCGGAACCGGGGAGCTGTTTTTT. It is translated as CASSPGTIGTGELFF.